The rows below give T cell receptor beta chains drawn from one sample of a study of shared clonotypes between healthy human individuals. Assay: immunoSEQ multiplex PCR; the TCRdb copy retains only in-frame clones and omits some. The table has nearly 500,000 clones, around 80% seen once. The sample taken for sequencing was PBMCs. These receptors were taken from a woman between 40 and 55 years old in good health. Some clones in this sample may be carry-over from other donors' samples. The CDR3 runs from the conserved cysteine through the conserved F or W.

TRBV6-7 | CASSWGGEQYF
TRBV11-3 | CASSLTGNEQFF
TRBV11-3 | CASSSGQGREETQYF
TRBV7-9 | CASSLVTTNEKLFF
TRBV11-2 | CASSLVPGTSGTDTQYF
TRBV27 | CASSLLRYNEQFF
TRBV7-9 | CASSPKWGADEQYF
TRBV28 | CASTGDRETQYF
TRBV5-4 | CASSLGRQNTEAFF
TRBV15 | CATSNRYEQYF
TRBV29-1 | CSVEQTLASAQYF
TRBV19 | CASTRQGSYEQYF
TRBV7-2 | CASSLGLPGNTIYF
TRBV27 | CASSLSWGGEQYF
TRBV28 | CASSSPAGAGNTIYF
TRBV4-2 | CASSPRGAWTEAFF
TRBV4-2 | CVSSQVLLPDTQYF
TRBV6-5 | CASSYSGMDFNEKLFF
TRBV30 | CAWSPYKGGETQYF
TRBV4-2 | CASSQDGTGGNEKLFF
TRBV19 | CASQGQAISNQPQHF
TRBV20-1 | CSASSYEQYF
TRBV7-3 | CASSPDLRDTGELFF
TRBV15 | CATSSKVGQGAREAFF
TRBV2 | CASTEGPNYGYTF